This T cell receptor beta chain comes out of a study of T cells after yellow fever vaccination. Points from the study as a whole: A small share of clonotypes appeared in both CD4 and CD8 compartments.

With 5 bases clipped from V and 5 bases from J, the junction kept 4 bases outside the gene matches. The CDR3 consists of 14 residues. Germline lookup yields CDR1 PRHDT and CDR2 FYEKMQ (reference sequence). This clonotype has a count of ten or more. No antigen is known for it. Template switching by 5'RACE produced TCR cDNA, adding a universal primer site and UMIs. TCRdb used MiXCR to reprocess the 5' RACE reads, holding one entry per CDR3 protein. In the table there are approximately 170,000 distinct CDR3 sequences, 8% to 13% of which are singletons. Specimen: CD8+ T cells sorted from PBMCs, collected 15 days after the yellow fever booster vaccination. This chain connects TRBV13 to TRBJ2-7, with 12 positions matching TRBD1. The receptor was isolated from a young man who received the YFV17D yellow fever vaccine. CDR3 nucleotide sequence: TGTGCCAGCAGCCCCGGGACAGGGGGCGACGAGCAGTACTTC. Translation: CASSPGTGGDEQYF.